This T cell receptor (beta chain) derives from a study of cytomegalovirus exposure and HLA in healthy donors. Study-level background: The 130 or so validation repertoires were reported in a later analysis to have been generated on the same platform as the 500 to 700 first-cohort repertoires. Whole-study findings and limits: Subsequent analysis revealed that first-cohort TCR clusters tended to co-occur in the approximately 120 validation repertoires.

Concerning this clone: As yet, its antigen is unknown.

The method was immunoSEQ multiplex PCR; TCRdb's version includes in-frame clones alone and lacks a portion of them. The table includes some 340,000 clones, around 87% detected once. The sequence was obtained from a woman younger than 45 in good health and CMV-seropositive. Sequencing was carried out using PBMCs.

CDR3 DNA sequence: TGTGCCAGCAGCCTACCCGCGGGGGGTTCACCCCTCCACTTT. Its protein is CASSLPAGGSPLHF. The V call is TRBV4-2, the J call TRBJ1-6; possible D gene TRBD1, 5 bases. The CDR3 has 14 residues. Looked up from germline, CDR1 is LGHNA and CDR2 is YNFKEQ. Trimming took 4 bases from V and 9 from J, leaving 13 bases between them.